This T cell receptor (beta chain) came from a study of blood T cell repertoires in COVID-19. Study-wide background: PBMCs, B-cell-depleted T cells, or T cells provided the cDNA or gDNA that made up the material.

In this sample, this clone turned up a few times. V was shortened by 8 bases and J by 3 bases, with 7 bases between the two germline ends. This CDR3 spans 11 amino acids. Germline-derived CDR1 and CDR2 are MNHEY and SVGAGI. Participants were aged about 18 to 89 years from about two dozen US areas. Each participant's cohort was designated according to participant-reported clinical history. In the authors' workflow: Estimated nucleated cell counts came from reference gene primer amplification. Some clones are missing from TCRdb's copy, which holds only in-frame ones; the method was immunoSEQ multiplex PCR. The V and J calls and the clone size are those of that table, but D and trimming were determined from the DNA. The data contain 180,000 or so clones, around 83% of them singletons.

The sequence was collected from a woman aged 50 to 60 in a cohort exposed to, infected with or recovered from COVID-19 (not recorded which). The sample was PBMCs or T cells enriched from blood (not recorded which). The chain couples TRBV6-5 to TRBJ1-1, with D uncertain. Here the CDR3 DNA reads TGTGCCAGCGGGCTCGACACTGAAGCTTTCTTT. Translated, it gives CASGLDTEAFF.